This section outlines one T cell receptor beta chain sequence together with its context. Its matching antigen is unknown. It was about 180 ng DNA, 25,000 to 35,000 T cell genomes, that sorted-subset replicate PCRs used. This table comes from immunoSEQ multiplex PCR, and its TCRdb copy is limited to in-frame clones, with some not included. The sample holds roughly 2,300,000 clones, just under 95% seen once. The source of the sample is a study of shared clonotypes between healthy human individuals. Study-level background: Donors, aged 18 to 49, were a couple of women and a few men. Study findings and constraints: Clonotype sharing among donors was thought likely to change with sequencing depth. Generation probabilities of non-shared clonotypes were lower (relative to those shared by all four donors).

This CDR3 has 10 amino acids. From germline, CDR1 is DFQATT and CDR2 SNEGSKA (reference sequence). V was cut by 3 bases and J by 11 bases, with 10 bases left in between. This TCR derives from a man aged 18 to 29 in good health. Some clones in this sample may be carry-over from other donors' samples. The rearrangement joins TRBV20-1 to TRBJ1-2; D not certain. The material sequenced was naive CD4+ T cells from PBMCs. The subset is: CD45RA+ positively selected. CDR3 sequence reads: CSAREMGYTF. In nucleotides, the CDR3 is TGCAGTGCTAGGGAAATGGGGTACACCTTC.